Below, 24 T cell receptor beta chains from the same sample are listed, as sequenced in a study of regulatory T cells in long-lasting Graves disease. Assembly of TCR beta libraries relied on iRepertoire HTBI primers together with Arm-PCR of CDR3 regions. TCRdb reprocessed the multiplex PCR reads via MiXCR and lists one record per CDR3 protein. The sample has around 500,000 distinct CDR3 sequences; about 13% are singletons. The time point here: newly diagnosed GD, antithyroid drugs for less than 3 months. From PBMCs, RNA was extracted and then used to make the TCR library. The same data also contributed to another study, on T cells in Graves' hyperthyroidism and ophthalmopathy.

The sample was peripheral blood mononuclear cells (PBMCs), taken at new diagnosis, from a patient treated with antithyroid drugs. These receptors came from a man under 40 with Graves disease.

This clonotype was counted only a few times. An end of the junction does not agree with germline; a read error may underlie this. This chain uses TRBV7-2 with TRBJ2-4; TRBD2 matches at 10 bases. The CDR3 length is 19 residues. Germline V gene sequence: CDR1 SGHTA, CDR2 FQGNSA. CDR3 amino acids: CASSQGLARASVAKNIQYF. CDR3 coding DNA: TGCGCCAGCAGCCAGGGACTAGCGCGAGCGTCCGTCGCCAAAAACATTCAGTACTTC.

Concerning this clonotype itself: A much bigger clone sits one base away, suggesting this may be a read error. This chain joins TRBV5-6 and TRBJ2-2; D gene uncertain. CDR1 SGHDT and CDR2 YYEEEE come from the germline V gene. The CDR3 length is 12 residues. The V end lost 4 bases, the J end lost 3 bases, and 4 bases lay between the germline ends. The CDR3 sequence is CASSRHTGELFF. In DNA, the CDR3 is TGTGCCAGCAGCCGCCACACCGGGGAGCTGTTTTTT.

In this sample, this clonotype turned up many times. The rearrangement links TRBV5-1 to TRBJ2-7, with 15 nucleotides matching TRBD2. Germline V CDR1 and CDR2: SGHRS, YFSETQ. Losses at the gene ends were 4 bases for V and 1 base for J; bases not matched to a gene: 3. The CDR3 consists of 16 residues. The CDR3 nucleotides are TGCGCCAGCAGCCCCGGACTAGCGGGAGGGTCCTACGAGCAGTACTTC. This translates into CASSPGLAGGSYEQYF. Full variable domain (missing parts from reference TRBV5-1 and TRBJ2-7): KAGVTQTPRYLIKTRGQQVTLSCSPISGHRSVSWYQQTPGQGLQFLFEYFSETQRNKGNFPGRFSGRQFSNSRSEMNVSTLELGDSALYLCASSPGLAGGSYEQYFGPGTRLTVT.

V gene TRBV15 combines with J gene TRBJ2-1; 7 nucleotides align to TRBD2. Germline CDR1 reads LNHNV; CDR2 reads YYDKDF (reference sequence). This CDR3 contains 17 residues. J was trimmed by 0 bases and V by 3 bases; bases with no gene match: 8. For the CDR3, the DNA is TGTGCCACCAGCAGTACTAGCGCTTACAGCTCCTACAATGAGCAGTTCTTC. Protein sequence: CATSSTSAYSSYNEQFF.

There are many counts of this clonotype. The V call is TRBV12-3 or TRBV12-4, the J call TRBJ1-1, with no clear D. V was pared by 4 bases and J by 3 bases, with 15 bases between. This CDR3 spans 15 amino acids. The CDR3 is CASSSRPELDTEAFF. DNA of the CDR3: TGTGCCAGCAGTTCCAGGCCAGAACTAGACACTGAAGCTTTCTTT.

For this clonotype: One junction end does not reproduce the germline sequence, and a read error may be involved. This rearrangement joins TRBV9 to TRBJ2-7, with D unclear. The CDR3 length is 14 residues. Germline V lookup: CDR1 SGDLS, CDR2 YYNGEE. CDR3 protein: CASSVVSGSYERYF. In nucleotides, the CDR3 is TGTGCCAGCAGCGTAGTATCAGGTTCCTACGAGCGGTACTTC. The variable domain in full, completed from reference TRBV9 and TRBJ2-7, reads DSGVTQTPKHLITATGQRVTLRCSPRSGDLSVYWYQQSLDQGLQFLIQYYNGEERAKGNILERFSAQQFPDLHSELNLSSLELGDSALYFCASSVVSGSYERYFGPGTRLTVT.

This clonotype turned up a few times. This chain uses TRBV19 with TRBJ2-3, with 7 bases fitting TRBD1. CDR1 and CDR2 (germline): LNHDA, SQIVND (reference sequence). V lost 5 bases to trimming and J lost 4 bases; unmatched junction nucleotides: 6. The CDR3 consists of 14 residues. The CDR3 loop reads CASSLPGGADTQYF. CDR3 DNA sequence: TGTGCCAGTAGTTTGCCAGGGGGTGCAGATACGCAGTATTTT.

This clonotype was seen at least ten times. This chain links TRBV7-6 with TRBJ2-1; 7 nucleotides match TRBD1. V lost 5 bases to trimming and J lost 10 bases; unmatched junction nucleotides: 5. Germline V gene data show CDR1 as SGHVS and CDR2 as FNYEAQ. The CDR3 is 12 residues long. The DNA of the CDR3 is TGTGCCAGCAGCCTACAGGGGCGGGAGCAGTTCTTC. This codes for CASSLQGREQFF.

The table lists this clonotype with a few counts. The chain links TRBV19 to TRBJ1-2; the D is unclear. CDR1 and CDR2 (germline): LNHDA, SQIVND (reference sequence). The CDR3 extends over 13 amino acids. V was trimmed by 5 bases and J by 6 bases, leaving 13 bases between them. CDR3 nucleotides: TGTGCCAGTAGTCCCCAGGTCGGAGATGGCTACACCTTC. Encoded protein: CASSPQVGDGYTF.

This clonotype was detected ten times or more. This chain uses TRBV27 with TRBJ1-5, with D possibly matching TRBD1 (6 bases). This CDR3 spans 15 amino acids. With 3 bases removed from V and 3 bases from J, the gap between germline ends came to 12 bases. Per germline, CDR1 MNHEY and CDR2 SMNVEV (reference sequence). For the CDR3, the DNA is TGTGCCAGCAGTTTCGGGGGACACTCCAATCAGCCCCAGCATTTT. The encoded protein is CASSFGGHSNQPQHF.

This clonotype was counted only a few times. The chain recombines TRBV7-9 with TRBJ2-2, with 8 positions matching TRBD2. CDR1 SEHNR and CDR2 FQNEAQ come from the germline V gene (reference sequence). V lost 5 bases to trimming and J lost 6 bases; unmatched junction nucleotides: 17. The CDR3 is 18 residues long. CDR3 nucleotides: TGTGCCAGCAGCCTTATCCCCGGACTAGCACGAGGGGCCGGGGAGCTGTTTTTT. Residues: CASSLIPGLARGAGELFF. The whole variable domain, remainder taken from reference TRBV7-9 and TRBJ2-2, is DTGVSQNPRHKITKRGQNVTFRCDPISEHNRLYWYRQTLGQGPEFLTYFQNEAQLEKSRLLSDRFSAERPKGSFSTLEIQRTEQGDSAMYLCASSLIPGLARGAGELFFGEGSRLTVL.

J is TRBJ2-7 and V is TRBV10-3; D unresolved. The CDR3 length is 14 residues. V was trimmed by 0 bases and J by 4 bases, leaving 10 bases between them. The germline gives CDR1 ENHRY, CDR2 SYGVKD. The CDR3 protein is CAISESGQRYEQYF. CDR3 DNA: TGTGCCATCAGTGAGTCCGGCCAGAGATACGAGCAGTACTTC.

Many counts were recorded for this clonotype. The chain links TRBV20-1 to TRBJ2-7; the match to TRBD2 covers 13 bases. Germline CDR1 DFQATT, CDR2 SNEGSKA (reference sequence). The CDR3 is 14 residues long. The V and J ends lost 0 bases and 6 bases, in that order; junction bases with no gene match: 2. The DNA of the CDR3 is TGCAGTGCTAGAGACTGGACTAGCGGGGGCGAGCAGTACTTC. This sequence encodes CSARDWTSGGEQYF.

This clonotype was seen many times. The chain links TRBV5-1 to TRBJ2-7, with 10 bases aligning to TRBD2. Germline V gives CDR1 SGHRS, CDR2 YFSETQ. V lost 4 bases to trimming and J lost 2 bases; unmatched junction nucleotides: 6. This CDR3 has 15 residues. Here the CDR3 reads CASSTSGLATYEQYF. The CDR3 DNA is TGCGCCAGCAGCACATCGGGACTAGCGACCTACGAGCAGTACTTC. Drawing the rest from reference TRBV5-1 and TRBJ2-7, the complete variable domain is KAGVTQTPRYLIKTRGQQVTLSCSPISGHRSVSWYQQTPGQGLQFLFEYFSETQRNKGNFPGRFSGRQFSNSRSEMNVSTLELGDSALYLCASSTSGLATYEQYFGPGTRLTVT.

This clonotype was detected only a few times. CDR3 bases: TGTGCCAGTAGTATGGTAGAGCAAGAGACCCAGTACTTC. Protein product: CASSMVEQETQYF. This chain links TRBV19 with TRBJ2-5, with no clear D. Germline V lookup: CDR1 LNHDA, CDR2 SQIVND (reference sequence). The V and J ends lost 3 bases and 2 bases respectively, with 7 bases between them. The CDR3 has 13 amino acids.

There are many counts of this clonotype. The chain has TRBV20-1 and TRBJ2-3; 7 bases line up with TRBD2. The last part of the DNA fits TRBJ2-7 better; the J call may be wrong. There are 15 residues in the CDR3. CDR1 is DFQATT, CDR2 SNEGSKA, per germline (reference sequence). In DNA, the CDR3 is TGCAGTGCTGGGGCCCTAGGGAGGGATCCCCACGAGCAGTACTTC. Translating it yields CSAGALGRDPHEQYF.

The sample holds many counts of this clonotype. The CDR3 is CASSFGLAGVWDTGELFF. CDR3 bases: TGTGCCAGCAGTTTTGGCCTAGCGGGAGTATGGGACACCGGGGAGCTGTTTTTT. The chain uses TRBV28 and TRBJ2-2; 10 bases are a match to TRBD2. From germline, CDR1 is MDHEN and CDR2 SYDVKM. CDR3 length: 18 amino acids. The V gene end was trimmed by 3 bases and the J gene end by 3 bases; junction bases not matched to a gene: 10.

In this sample, this clonotype turned up many times. This could be a read error, since a much larger clone is one nucleotide away. This chain connects TRBV20-1 to TRBJ2-7; D not certain. V lost 0 bases and J lost 3, with 3 bases in between. The germline V gene encodes CDR1 DFQATT and CDR2 SNEGSKA (reference sequence). This CDR3 region has 11 residues. The CDR3 DNA reads as TGCAGTGCTAGAGATTACTACGAGCAGTACTTC. Amino acids: CSARDYYEQYF.

In its sample, this clonotype was seen a few times. The chain combines TRBV13 with TRBJ1-1, with D uncertain. The length of the CDR3 is 14 residues. V lost 1 base and J 2 bases, leaving 8 bases between the germline ends. The germline V gene has CDR1 PRHDT and CDR2 FYEKMQ (reference sequence). The CDR3 reads CASSLARSNTEAFF. The CDR3 bases are TGTGCCAGCAGCTTAGCCCGGAGTAACACTGAAGCTTTCTTT.

This clonotype was counted ten times or more. The rearrangement joins TRBV29-1 to TRBJ2-5; D is possibly TRBD1 (6 bases). Germline V CDR1 and CDR2: SQVTM, ANQGSEA. This CDR3 has 12 amino acids. Deletions cut 5 bases from V and 5 bases from J, with 12 bases between. This chain's CDR3 is CSVSRGRETQYF. The CDR3 nucleotides read TGCAGCGTTTCCAGGGGTCGGGAGACCCAGTACTTC.

This clonotype was found many times. The genes are TRBV29-1 and TRBJ2-1; D may be TRBD1 (5 bases). The CDR3 runs to 11 residues. V lost 6 bases and J lost 4, with 7 bases in between. Germline CDR1 reads SQVTM; CDR2 reads ANQGSEA. The CDR3 protein is CSVRTYNEQFF. In DNA form, the CDR3 reads TGCAGCGTCAGGACATACAATGAGCAGTTCTTC.

This clonotype showed up many times. J is TRBJ1-1 and V is TRBV3-1; 8 positions match TRBD1. The CDR3 is 15 residues long. Per germline, CDR1 LGHDT and CDR2 YNNKEL (reference sequence). Trimming removed 4 bases from V and 5 bases from J; junction bases left unmatched: 9. The CDR3 is CASSLEQGAKTEAFF. CDR3 DNA: TGTGCCAGCAGCCTTGAGCAGGGGGCGAAAACTGAAGCTTTCTTT.

DNA of the CDR3: TGCAGTGCTAAGGATCTGGGGGGCGTAAGCTACGAGCAGTACTTC. This codes for CSAKDLGGVSYEQYF. The rearrangement joins TRBV20-1 to TRBJ2-7, with D perhaps given as TRBD1 or TRBD2 (6 bases each). The CDR3 contains 15 residues. Trimming removed 4 bases from V and 3 bases from J, with 19 bases in between. CDR1 is DFQATT and CDR2 is SNEGSKA in the germline V gene (reference sequence).

There are many counts of this clonotype. The V and J genes are TRBV13 and TRBJ2-1; D possibly matches TRBD1 or TRBD2 (5 bases each). This CDR3 region has 12 residues. Looked up from germline, CDR1 is PRHDT and CDR2 is FYEKMQ (reference sequence). V gave up 5 bases and J gave up 12 bases, with 14 bases separating them. This chain's CDR3 is CASSPGRGRQFF. CDR3 coding DNA: TGTGCCAGCAGCCCGGGACGGGGCAGGCAGTTCTTC.